These 19 T cell receptor beta chains were all obtained from the same sample, sequenced in a study of sequential checkpoint blockade in melanoma. Repertoires were generated with immunoSEQ multiplex PCR, while TCRdb's copy carries only in-frame clones and drops some. There are 7,000 or so clones in the sample; 75% to 85% occur only once, and about 7.4% lies in the top ten. Noted treatment: randomized to nivolumab then ipilimumab (arm A) or the reverse (arm B). Sequences were derived from CD8+ T cells sorted from blood (inferred from file names), sampled from a patient given nivolumab and ipilimumab in sequence. These receptors were obtained from a human donor with melanoma.

This clone showed up just a few times. V and J are TRBV7-8 and TRBJ2-7; D is unresolved. The V gene's germline CDR1 is SGHVS and CDR2 FQNEAQ. This CDR3 region has 11 residues. The ends were cut back, 5 bases at V and 2 bases at J, with 4 bases in the middle. CDR3 sequence: CASSPAYEQYF. The CDR3 nucleotides read TGTGCCAGCAGCCCGGCCTACGAGCAGTACTTC.

This clone showed up just a few times. The rearrangement links TRBV11-2 to TRBJ2-7, with 10 nucleotides matching TRBD2. This CDR3 has 16 residues. Trimming removed 1 base from V and 4 bases from J; junction bases left unmatched: 7. CDR1 is SGHAT and CDR2 is FQNNGV in the germline V gene. This CDR3 reads CASSLGRTSGGYEQYF. The CDR3 DNA follows: TGTGCCAGCAGCTTAGGCCGGACTAGCGGCGGGTACGAGCAGTACTTC.

This chain connects TRBV7-8 to TRBJ1-5, with a possible D match to TRBD1 (5 bases). With 1 base removed from V and 5 bases from J, the gap between germline ends came to 12 bases. The length of the CDR3 is 15 residues. Germline loops: CDR1 SGHVS, CDR2 FQNEAQ. CDR3 nucleotides: TGTGCCAGCAGCTTAGTGGCAGGGCGTCATCAGCCCCAGCATTTT. The encoded protein is CASSLVAGRHQPQHF.

This clone is deemed medium-sized. The V and J genes are TRBV29-1 and TRBJ1-1; D uncertain. Between the trimmed V and J ends, which lost 1 base and 7 bases, there was a span of 13 bases. From germline, CDR1 is SQVTM and CDR2 ANQGSEA. The CDR3 is made up of 13 amino acids. The CDR3 spells CSVEGGEYGEAFF. The CDR3 nucleotides read TGCAGCGTTGAAGGGGGAGAGTATGGTGAAGCTTTCTTT.

This chain joins TRBV27 and TRBJ1-2; 12 bases map to TRBD1. The CDR3 spans 15 residues. V trimming: 7 bases; J trimming: 4 bases; junction bases outside the gene matches: 7. Germline V gene lookup returns CDR1 MNHEY and CDR2 SMNVEV (reference sequence). The CDR3: CASKGDRGPGYGYTF. In DNA form, the CDR3 reads TGTGCCAGCAAGGGGGACAGGGGGCCGGGCTATGGCTACACCTTC.

This clone has just one count. The V gene is TRBV7-9, the J gene TRBJ2-7; a possible D gene is TRBD1 (6 bases). Germline CDR1 SEHNR, CDR2 FQNEAQ (reference sequence). This CDR3 is built from 13 residues. V was trimmed by 4 bases and J by 2 bases, leaving 9 bases between them. This CDR3 reads CASSYGQPYEQYF. CDR3 sequence (DNA): TGTGCCAGCAGCTACGGACAGCCCTACGAGCAGTACTTC.

This clone was detected only a few times. V usage is TRBV27 and J usage is TRBJ2-3; TRBD1 might be the D (6 bases). Per germline, CDR1 MNHEY and CDR2 SMNVEV (reference sequence). The germline V and J ends were trimmed by 6 bases and 5 bases, with 12 bases remaining between them. The CDR3 has 13 amino acids. For the CDR3, the DNA is TGTGCCAGCAGCCGACAGGATATAGATACGCAGTATTTT. Its translation is CASSRQDIDTQYF.

This clone was observed a few times. This chain uses TRBV4-2 with TRBJ2-7, with a weak D call TRBD1 (6 bases). The V and J ends lost 0 bases and 0 bases respectively, with 18 bases between them. CDR1 is LGHNA and CDR2 is YNFKEQ in the germline V gene. The CDR3 is 18 residues long. CDR3 nucleotides: TGTGCCAGCAGCCAAGATAAAGGGGGTGTCACAGTCTCCTACGAGCAGTACTTC. Its translation: CASSQDKGGVTVSYEQYF.

The gene calls are TRBV18 and TRBJ2-5; D may be TRBD1 (6 bases). Per the germline V gene, CDR1 is KGHSH and CDR2 is LQKENI. V was shortened by 1 base and J by 4 bases, with 10 bases between the two germline ends. The CDR3 has 14 residues. The DNA of the CDR3 is TGTGCCAGCTCACCACAGGACAGAAGAGAGACCCAGTACTTC. It is translated as CASSPQDRRETQYF.

The chain employs TRBV19 and TRBJ2-1, with D possibly matching TRBD2 (6 bases). CDR1 LNHDA and CDR2 SQIVND come from the germline V gene (reference sequence). CDR3 length equals 11 residues. Trimming left V 1 base short and J 13 bases short, with 8 bases between. CDR3 residues: CASSIAGVQFF. In DNA, the CDR3 is TGTGCCAGTAGTATAGCGGGAGTTCAGTTCTTC.

This clone was found once. The genes are TRBV11-2 and TRBJ2-7; a possible D gene is TRBD1 (6 bases). Trimming left V 1 base short and J 5 bases short, with 15 bases between. Per the germline V gene, CDR1 is SGHAT and CDR2 is FQNNGV. There are 15 residues in the CDR3. The CDR3 bases are TGTGCCAGCAGCTTAGGAGGTAGGGGGAAGCACGAGCAGTACTTC. Protein sequence: CASSLGGRGKHEQYF.

This clone is deemed large. This CDR3 is CASSTGGSSYEQYF. CDR3 DNA: TGTGCCAGCAGCACGGGGGGGAGCTCCTACGAGCAGTACTTC. The rearrangement links TRBV7-2 to TRBJ2-7, with TRBD2 identical over 8 bases. CDR3 length: 14 amino acids. J lost 0 bases, V lost 5 bases, and 3 bases had no gene match. Germline loops: CDR1 SGHTA, CDR2 FQGNSA. Filled out from reference TRBV7-2 and TRBJ2-7, the complete variable domain reads GAGVSQSPSNKVTEKGKDVELRCDPISGHTALYWYRQSLGQGLEFLIYFQGNSAPDKSGLPSDRFSAERTGGSVSTLTIQRTQQEDSAVYLCASSTGGSSYEQYFGPGTRLTVT.

The chain couples TRBV19 to TRBJ1-2; D is unresolved. Germline V gene lookup returns CDR1 LNHDA and CDR2 SQIVND (reference sequence). Trimming stripped 7 bases from V and 3 bases from J, with 9 bases between. This CDR3 region has 12 residues. The CDR3 spells CASTQTYYGYTF. The CDR3 nucleotides are TGTGCCAGTACCCAAACTTACTATGGCTACACCTTC.

J is TRBJ2-2 and V is TRBV18; 7 bases line up with TRBD1. The CDR3 is made up of 16 amino acids. CDR1 KGHSH and CDR2 LQKENI come from the germline V gene. Trimming cost V 5 bases and J 1 base; bases outside gene matches: 7. The CDR3 coding sequence is TGTGCCAGCTCATCCTCCGGGACAGTGAACACCGGGGAGCTGTTTTTT. Protein: CASSSSGTVNTGELFF.

The CDR3 sequence is CASRDTGTKDNEQFF. The CDR3 bases are TGTGCCAGCAGGGATACCGGGACTAAAGACAATGAGCAGTTCTTC. The chain uses TRBV2 and TRBJ2-1; 7 bases are shared with TRBD2. The CDR3 consists of 15 residues. In germline, CDR1 is SNHLY, CDR2 FYNNEI. The V segment lost 6 bases and the J segment 5 bases; nucleotides outside the gene matches: 10. The whole variable domain, remainder taken from reference TRBV2 and TRBJ2-1, is EPEVTQTPSHQVTQMGQEVILRCVPISNHLYFYWYRQILGQKVEFLVSFYNNEISEKSEIFDDQFSVERPDGSNFTLKIRSTKLEDSAMYFCASRDTGTKDNEQFFGPGTRLTVL.

The chain uses TRBV15 and TRBJ2-1; 12 bases are a match to TRBD2. The germline V gene encodes CDR1 LNHNV and CDR2 YYDKDF (reference sequence). This CDR3 has 15 residues. V lost 5 bases and J lost 8; bases outside the gene matches: 7. CDR3: CATSRASGRADEQFF. For the CDR3, the DNA is TGTGCCACCAGCCGAGCTAGCGGGAGGGCCGATGAGCAGTTCTTC.

The rearrangement joins TRBV11-1 to TRBJ2-2, with D perhaps TRBD2 (6 bases). The length of the CDR3 is 13 residues. The germline V gene has CDR1 SGHAT and CDR2 FQDESV (reference sequence). Trimming stripped 3 bases from V and 7 bases from J, with 9 bases between. This CDR3 reads CASSFPGVGELFF. The CDR3 DNA reads TGTGCCAGCAGCTTCCCGGGGGTCGGGGAGCTGTTTTTT.

The V and J genes are TRBV15 and TRBJ2-5; the match to TRBD2 covers 8 bases. Germline lookup yields CDR1 LNHNV and CDR2 YYDKDF (reference sequence). The J segment lost 5 bases and the V segment lost 0 bases, leaving 5 bases of the junction unmatched. CDR3 length: 15 amino acids. CDR3 in amino acids: CATSRDVLAVETQYF. The DNA of the CDR3 is TGTGCCACCAGCAGAGATGTACTAGCGGTCGAGACCCAGTACTTC. Together with reference TRBV15 and TRBJ2-5, the CDR3 gives the full variable domain: DAMVIQNPRYQVTQFGKPVTLSCSQTLNHNVMYWYQQKSSQAPKLLFHYYDKDFNNEADTPDNFQSRRPNTSFCFLDIRSPGLGDTAMYLCATSRDVLAVETQYFGPGTRLLVL.

This clone was seen a few times. V gene TRBV6-6 combines with J gene TRBJ2-5; 10 bases map to TRBD1. The J call may be faulty, since TRBJ2-7 better matches the DNA end. The CDR3 loop spans 14 amino acids. Germline CDR1 and CDR2: MNHNY and SVGAGI (reference sequence). CDR3 coding DNA: TGTGCCAGCAGCCCGGGACAGGGGAGCTACGAGCAGTACTTC. Encoded protein: CASSPGQGSYEQYF.